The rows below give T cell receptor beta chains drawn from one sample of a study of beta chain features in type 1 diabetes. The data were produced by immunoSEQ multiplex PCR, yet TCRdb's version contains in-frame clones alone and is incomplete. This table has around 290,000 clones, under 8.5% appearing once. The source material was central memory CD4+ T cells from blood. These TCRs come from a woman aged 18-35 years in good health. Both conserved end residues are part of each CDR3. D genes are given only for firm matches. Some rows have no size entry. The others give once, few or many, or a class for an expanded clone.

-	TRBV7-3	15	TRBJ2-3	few	TGTGCCAGCAGCTTAGGACACCTTAGCACAGATACGCAGTATTTT	CASSLGHLSTDTQYF
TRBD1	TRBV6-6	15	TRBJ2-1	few	TGTGCCAGCAGTCCTGGGACAGGGGGTTGGAATGAGCAGTTCTTC	CASSPGTGGWNEQFF
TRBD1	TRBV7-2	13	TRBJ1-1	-	TGTGCTAGCAGCTTAGACAGGGGTACTGAAGCTTTCTTT	CASSLDRGTEAFF
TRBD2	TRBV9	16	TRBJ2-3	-	TGTGCCAGCACCTCCATCGGGACTAGCGGTACAGATACGCAGTATTTT	CASTSIGTSGTDTQYF
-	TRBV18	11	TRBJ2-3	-	TGTGCCAGCTCACGAGGAGATACGCAGTATTTT	CASSRGDTQYF
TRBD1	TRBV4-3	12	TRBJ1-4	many	TGCGCCACCGGGACAGGGGGTGAAAAACTGTTTTTT	CATGTGGEKLFF
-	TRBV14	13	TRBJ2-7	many	TGTGCCAGCAGCCGATTCCCCTTGGGGGAGCAGTACTTC	CASSRFPLGEQYF
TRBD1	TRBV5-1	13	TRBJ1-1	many	TGCGCCAGCAGAGACAGGGAGACTACTGAAGCTTTCTTT	CASRDRETTEAFF
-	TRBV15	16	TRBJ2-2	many	TGTGCCACCAGCAGAGGCTTTGGAGCGAACACCGGGGAGCTGTTTTTT	CATSRGFGANTGELFF
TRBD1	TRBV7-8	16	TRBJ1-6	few	TGTGCCAGCAGCTTAGCACAGGGGGCTAAGGATTCACCCCTCCACTTT	CASSLAQGAKDSPLHF
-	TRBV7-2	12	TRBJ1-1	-	TGTGCCAGCAGCTTAGAAGCTGAGGGAGCTTTCTTT	CASSLEAEGAFF
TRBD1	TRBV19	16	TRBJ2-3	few	TGTGCCAGTAGTTTCGGACAGGTGGCTTTGCGAGATACGCAGTATTTT	CASSFGQVALRDTQYF
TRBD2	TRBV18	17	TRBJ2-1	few	TGTGCCAGCTCACCACAGTCCGGGACTAGCGGGAGTCATGAGCAGTTCTTC	CASSPQSGTSGSHEQFF
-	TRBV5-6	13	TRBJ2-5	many	TGTGCCAGCAGCGGAGGGGTCCAAGAGACCCAGTACTTC	CASSGGVQETQYF
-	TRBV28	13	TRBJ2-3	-	TGTGCCAGCAGTACGCGCCCCCGGGTTACGCAGTATTTT	CASSTRPRVTQYF
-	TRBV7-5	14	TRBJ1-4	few	TGTGCCAGCAGCCCCGGGACAGGGTATGAAAAACTGTTTTTT	CASSPGTGYEKLFF
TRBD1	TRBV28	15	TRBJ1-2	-	TGTGCCAGCATAAGGGGGACAGGGTCTAACTATGGCTACACCTTC	CASIRGTGSNYGYTF
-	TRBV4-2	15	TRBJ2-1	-	TGTGCCAGCAGCCAAGATACGGGGGAGGAGCGTGAGCAGTTCTTC	CASSQDTGEEREQFF
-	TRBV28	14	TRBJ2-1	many	TGTGCCAGCAGTTTTAGTCAGCTAATGGGTGAGCAGTTCTTC	CASSFSQLMGEQFF
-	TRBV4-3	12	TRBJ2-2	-	TGCGCCAGCAGCCAAGAGGTCGGGGAGCTGTTTTTT	CASSQEVGELFF
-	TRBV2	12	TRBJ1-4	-	TGTGCCAGCCGACAGCTAAATGAAAAACTGTTTTTT	CASRQLNEKLFF
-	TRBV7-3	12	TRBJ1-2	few	TGTGCCAGCAGCTTAAACGGGGGACGCTACACCTTC	CASSLNGGRYTF
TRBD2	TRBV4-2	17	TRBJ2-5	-	TGTGCCAGCAGCCAAGTCGCTAGCGGGGGGTCCGGAGAGACCCAGTACTTC	CASSQVASGGSGETQYF
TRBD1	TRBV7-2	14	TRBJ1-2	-	TGTGCCAGCAGCACTGCAGGGGGATACTATGGCTACACCTTC	CASSTAGGYYGYTF
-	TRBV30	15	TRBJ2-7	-	TGTGCCGCATCGGGCCTGGGCGGGCTAGCCTACGAGCAGTACTTC	CAASGLGGLAYEQYF
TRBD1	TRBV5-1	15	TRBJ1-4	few	TGCGCCAGCAGCCCCGGGACAGGAGGGTTTGAAAAACTGTTTTTT	CASSPGTGGFEKLFF
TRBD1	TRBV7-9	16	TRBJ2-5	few	TGTGCCAGCAGCTCCTCCGACAGGGGGCTAGGAGGGACCCAGTACTTC	CASSSSDRGLGGTQYF
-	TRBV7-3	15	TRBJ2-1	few	TGTGCCAGCAGCCCCGGGGCCGTCGCCTACAATGAGCAGTTCTTC	CASSPGAVAYNEQFF
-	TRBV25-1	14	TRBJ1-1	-	TGTGCCAGCAGTGACACTACAGGGCCCACTGAAGCTTTCTTT	CASSDTTGPTEAFF
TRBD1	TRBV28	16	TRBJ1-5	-	TGTGCCAGCAGGCCTAGCGACAGGGGAGGCAATCAGCCCCAGCATTTT	CASRPSDRGGNQPQHF
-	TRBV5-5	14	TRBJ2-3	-	TGTGCCAGCAGTATGGCGTATAGCACAGATACGCAGTATTTT	CASSMAYSTDTQYF
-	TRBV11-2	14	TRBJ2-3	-	TGTGCCAGCAGGATCACGGATAGCACAGATACGCAGTATTTT	CASRITDSTDTQYF
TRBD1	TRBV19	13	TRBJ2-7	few	TGTGCCAGTAGGAGGACAGGGGGCTACGAGCAGTACTTC	CASRRTGGYEQYF
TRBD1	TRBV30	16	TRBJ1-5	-	TGTGCCTGGAGTGTTCGCAGGGGGCGATTTAATCAGCCCCAGCATTTT	CAWSVRRGRFNQPQHF
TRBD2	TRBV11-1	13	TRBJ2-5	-	TGTGCCAGCAGCGGGGGGGACCAAGAGACCCAGTACTTC	CASSGGDQETQYF